Below, 25 T cell receptor beta chains from the same sample are listed, as sequenced in a study of read filtering for tumor transcriptome and immune sequencing. Molecular barcoded adaptors covering alpha/delta and beta/gamma chains were used on 400 to 450 ng RNA. TCRdb reprocessed the reads with MiXCR, giving one entry per CDR3 protein. The table has about 27,000 distinct CDR3 sequences, around 14% seen once. The sample was a population of CD138-negative cells sorted from bone marrow. These receptors originate from a donor older than 35 with multiple myeloma.

This clonotype was counted at least ten times. The rearrangement uses TRBV5-1 and TRBJ2-7; tentative D call: TRBD1 (5 bases). The CDR3 extends over 12 amino acids. Per germline, CDR1 SGHRS and CDR2 YFSETQ. V dropped 2 bases and J dropped 6 bases, with 9 bases sitting between them. CDR3 sequence: CASSFQGSEQYF. The CDR3 DNA follows: TGCGCCAGCAGCTTTCAGGGCAGCGAGCAGTACTTC.

This clonotype was detected ten times or more. The V call is TRBV5-1, the J call TRBJ2-7; D ambiguous. Trimming removed 2 bases from V and 3 bases from J, with 6 bases in between. The CDR3 runs to 12 residues. CDR1 SGHRS and CDR2 YFSETQ come from the germline V gene. CDR3 residues: CASSFGSYEQYF. For the CDR3, the DNA is TGCGCCAGCAGCTTTGGCAGCTACGAGCAGTACTTC.

A note on this clonotype: One junction end does not reproduce the germline sequence, and a read error may be involved. The chain carries TRBV2 and TRBJ2-2; D is perhaps TRBD2 (5 bases). This CDR3 comprises 15 residues. Per the germline V gene, CDR1 is SNHLY and CDR2 is FYNNEI. The CDR3 spells CASGEGRLSTGELFF. In DNA form, the CDR3 reads TGTGCCAGCGGTGAGGGTCGGCTTTCCACCGGGGAGCTGTTTTTT.

This clonotype was observed at least ten times. This rearrangement joins TRBV4-1 to TRBJ2-2; D is tentatively TRBD1 or TRBD2 (5 bases each). This CDR3 is 16 amino acids long. Germline assignment: CDR1 MGHRA and CDR2 YSYEKL. V was shortened by 5 bases and J by 4 bases, with 17 bases between the two germline ends. Here the CDR3 reads CASSVQRGRTTGELFF. CDR3 nucleotides: TGCGCCAGCAGCGTCCAAAGGGGACGAACCACCGGGGAGCTGTTTTTT.

This clonotype has a count of ten or more. V is TRBV11-2 and J is TRBJ2-2; 7 bases are shared with TRBD1. The CDR3 extends over 14 amino acids. V gave up 2 bases and J gave up 6 bases; unmatched junction bases: 3. In germline, CDR1 is SGHAT, CDR2 FQNNGV. CDR3 DNA: TGTGCCAGCAGCTTACGGACAGGACCCGGGGAGCTGTTTTTT. Its translation is CASSLRTGPGELFF.

There are many counts of this clonotype. CDR3 loop: CAIQQGNGLVYEQYF. The CDR3 DNA is TGTGCCATCCAACAGGGGAATGGGTTGGTCTACGAGCAGTACTTC. The V gene is TRBV10-3, the J gene TRBJ2-7; 7 nucleotides match TRBD1. The V gene end was trimmed by 8 bases and the J gene end by 3 bases; junction bases not matched to a gene: 13. Germline V CDR1 and CDR2: ENHRY, SYGVKD. The CDR3 is 15 residues long.

This clonotype was detected many times. The chain recombines TRBV20-1 with TRBJ1-6; 7 bases align to TRBD1. The CDR3 consists of 13 residues. Germline values: CDR1 DFQATT, CDR2 SNEGSKA (reference sequence). The V gene end was trimmed by 6 bases and the J gene end by 7 bases; junction bases not matched to a gene: 6. The CDR3 here is CSAPSGGNSPLHF. CDR3 nucleotides: TGCAGTGCCCCCTCAGGGGGAAATTCACCCCTCCACTTT.

This clonotype has ten or more counts. The V and J genes are TRBV12-3 or TRBV12-4 and TRBJ2-3; TRBD1 matches at 11 bases. The CDR3 has 15 residues. Trimming at V came to 4 bases and at J to 3 bases, leaving 3 bases not matched to a gene. The CDR3 bases are TGTGCCAGCAGTTGGACAGGGGGCTTTACAGATACGCAGTATTTT. As protein: CASSWTGGFTDTQYF.

This clonotype was recorded many times. The chain carries TRBV4-1 and TRBJ2-3, with 7 bases identical to TRBD1. This CDR3 is built from 14 residues. Germline V gives CDR1 MGHRA, CDR2 YSYEKL. Trimming removed 3 bases from V and 3 bases from J; junction bases left unmatched: 3. CDR3 protein: CASSHDRVTDTQYF. The CDR3 coding sequence is TGCGCCAGCAGCCACGACAGGGTGACAGATACGCAGTATTTT.

In the case of this clonotype: This likely traces to a read error, being one base from a far larger clone. V gene TRBV6-1 combines with J gene TRBJ2-7; TRBD2 might be the D (6 bases). The CDR3 is made up of 15 amino acids. V lost 3 bases to trimming and J lost 7 bases, with 19 bases between them. Germline assignment: CDR1 MNHNS and CDR2 SASEGT. The DNA for the CDR3 is TGTGCCAGCAGTGACAGGCGGGAACATTCCAATGAGCAGTACTTC. Translated, it gives CASSDRREHSNEQYF.

This clonotype was seen many times. This chain connects TRBV5-1 to TRBJ1-1; 7 bases match TRBD1. The germline gives CDR1 SGHRS, CDR2 YFSETQ. This CDR3 is 16 amino acids long. V was pared by 3 bases and J by 3 bases, with 11 bases of the junction left unmatched. CDR3 in amino acids: CASSSQGPMEDTEAFF. The CDR3 DNA reads TGCGCCAGCAGCTCACAGGGGCCGATGGAGGACACTGAAGCTTTCTTT.

This clonotype was counted ten times or more. This chain links TRBV5-1 with TRBJ1-1, with TRBD1 identical over 8 bases. V shed 0 bases, J shed 1 base, and the junction held 5 bases outside the gene matches. There are 16 residues in the CDR3. CDR1 is SGHRS, CDR2 YFSETQ, per germline. The DNA for the CDR3 is TGCGCCAGCAGCTTGGTGGACAGGGCCTCGAACACTGAAGCTTTCTTT. Its protein product is CASSLVDRASNTEAFF.

This clonotype was recorded at least ten times. This rearrangement joins TRBV18 to TRBJ2-3; D remains unclear. Germline CDR1 and CDR2: KGHSH and LQKENI. This CDR3 has 12 residues. Trimming cost V 5 bases and J 1 base, with 4 bases left between them. Written as DNA, the CDR3 is TGTGCCAGCTCATTCCGCACAGATACGCAGTATTTT. Translated, it gives CASSFRTDTQYF.

The gene calls are TRBV28 and TRBJ1-1; D is undetermined. V lost 3 bases, J lost 7 bases, and 3 bases lay in between. CDR1 and CDR2 from the germline V gene are MDHEN and SYDVKM. This CDR3 comprises 10 residues. CDR3 amino acids: CASSFGEAFF. The CDR3 region has the DNA TGTGCCAGCAGTTTTGGTGAAGCTTTCTTT.

The chain's CDR3 is CASSEYLAGGGNEQFF. The CDR3, as DNA: TGTGCCAGCAGTGAATATCTAGCGGGAGGCGGGAATGAGCAGTTCTTC. The rearrangement links TRBV6-2 or TRBV6-3 to TRBJ2-1; 11 bases align to TRBD2. V lost 5 bases to trimming and J lost 7 bases; unmatched junction nucleotides: 10. CDR3 size: 16 residues. The germline CDR1 and CDR2 sequences are MNHEY and SVGEGT.

This clonotype was counted at least ten times. This chain uses TRBV28 with TRBJ2-4; no reliable D call. Trimming left V 3 bases short and J 1 base short, with 22 bases between. The germline V gene encodes CDR1 MDHEN and CDR2 SYDVKM. The CDR3 consists of 19 residues. CDR3 sequence: CASSFSGLSVSRAKNIQYF. Here the CDR3 DNA reads TGTGCCAGCAGTTTTAGTGGGCTTTCTGTCAGTAGGGCCAAAAACATTCAGTACTTC.

This clonotype was seen many times. This rearrangement joins TRBV4-2 to TRBJ2-1; a possible D gene is TRBD1 (6 bases). Germline CDR1 and CDR2: LGHNA and YNFKEQ. The CDR3 runs to 15 residues. V dropped 4 bases and J dropped 7 bases, with 17 bases sitting between them. CDR3 amino acids: CASSRLQGVRNEQFF. The CDR3 region has the DNA TGTGCCAGCAGCCGCTTACAGGGAGTAAGAAATGAGCAGTTCTTC.

For this clonotype: The junction does not match germline at one end; this may be a read error. The genes are TRBV5-5 and TRBJ1-2; D is possibly TRBD1 (5 bases). The V gene's germline CDR1 is SGHKS and CDR2 YYEKEE (reference sequence). This CDR3 is 14 amino acids long. The CDR3 coding sequence is TGTGCCGGCAGCTTGGGCAGGGCGGACTATGGCTACACCTTC. Residues: CAGSLGRADYGYTF. Supplemented by reference TRBV5-5 and TRBJ1-2, the full variable domain reads DAGVTQSPTHLIKTRGQQVTLRCSPISGHKSVSWYQQVLGQGPQFIFQYYEKEERGRGNFPDRFSARQFPNYSSELNVNALLLGDSALYLCAGSLGRADYGYTFGSGTRLTVV.

Notes on this clonotype: This may arise from a read error, as a much more abundant clone is one base away. The chain employs TRBV14 and TRBJ2-2; 8 positions agree with TRBD2. The CDR3 has 16 amino acids. The V and J ends lost 8 bases and 7 bases, in that order; junction bases with no gene match: 15. Per the germline V gene, CDR1 is SGHDN and CDR2 is FVKESK. As DNA, the CDR3 is TGTGCCAGCGGCCCCTCAGGACTAGCCGGCAGCGGGGAGCTGTTTTTT. Protein product: CASGPSGLAGSGELFF.

The table lists this clonotype with many counts. J is TRBJ1-1 and V is TRBV7-9; no definite D call. This CDR3 is 14 amino acids long. CDR1 is SEHNR, CDR2 FQNEAQ, per germline (reference sequence). The germline V and J ends were trimmed by 6 bases and 1 base, with 12 bases remaining between them. The DNA of the CDR3 is TGTGCCAGCAGAAGGGAAACCCGGAACACTGAAGCTTTCTTT. It encodes CASRRETRNTEAFF.

This clonotype was counted at least ten times. The chain joins TRBV12-3 or TRBV12-4 to TRBJ1-2, with unresolved D. The germline V and J ends were trimmed by 0 bases and 7 bases, with 12 bases remaining between them. CDR3 length: 14 amino acids. This chain's CDR3 is CASSLAPRTGGYTF. Written as DNA, the CDR3 is TGTGCCAGCAGTTTAGCCCCCCGGACGGGTGGCTACACCTTC.

The table lists this clonotype with many counts. The V and J genes are TRBV5-1 and TRBJ2-2, with a possible D match to TRBD2 (5 bases). In germline, CDR1 is SGHRS, CDR2 YFSETQ. The length of the CDR3 is 14 residues. V was cut by 4 bases and J by 2 bases, with 9 bases left in between. CDR3 region: CASSPSGNTGELFF. CDR3 bases: TGCGCCAGCAGCCCCAGCGGCAACACCGGGGAGCTGTTTTTT.

This clonotype was recorded at least ten times. The chain joins TRBV28 to TRBJ1-1, with 8 positions matching TRBD1. J was trimmed by 1 base and V by 7 bases; bases with no gene match: 14. This CDR3 comprises 17 residues. Per germline, CDR1 MDHEN and CDR2 SYDVKM. CDR3 protein: CASTLEGGQARNTEAFF. The CDR3 region has the DNA TGTGCCAGCACCTTGGAAGGGGGACAGGCAAGGAACACTGAAGCTTTCTTT. The whole variable domain, remainder taken from reference TRBV28 and TRBJ1-1, is DVKVTQSSRYLVKRTGEKVFLECVQDMDHENMFWYRQDPGLGLRLIYFSYDVKMKEKGDIPEGYSVSREKKERFSLILESASTNQTSMYLCASTLEGGQARNTEAFFGQGTRLTVV.

This clonotype is medium-sized. J is TRBJ2-1 and V is TRBV7-8, with D tentatively TRBD2 (6 bases). V shed 1 base and J shed 6 bases, with 10 bases lying between them. Germline-derived CDR1 and CDR2 are SGHVS and FQNEAQ. The CDR3 runs to 14 residues. CDR3 sequence: CASSLGASANEQFF. Written as DNA, the CDR3 is TGTGCCAGCAGCTTAGGTGCTAGCGCCAATGAGCAGTTCTTC.

The sample holds a few counts of this clonotype. A much larger clone is a single base away; this may be a read error. The CDR3 DNA reads TGCGCCAGCAGCTCCCTACAGGGGCTGCCCCATGGCTACACCTTC. It encodes CASSSLQGLPHGYTF. The chain employs TRBV4-1 and TRBJ1-2; 7 bases are shared with TRBD1. The CDR3 length is 15 residues. J was trimmed by 6 bases and V by 5 bases; bases with no gene match: 12. Germline V gene sequence: CDR1 MGHRA, CDR2 YSYEKL.